This TCR beta chain was recovered during a study of OX40 agonist ivuxolimab in advanced cancers. The assay was immunoSEQ multiplex PCR, and TCRdb's table has in-frame clones only and misses some. There are nearly 110,000 clones in the sample; approximately 90% occur only once, and around 0.5% lies in the top ten. The sample was CD4+ or CD8+ T cells sorted from blood, taken in a trial of the OX40 agonist ivuxolimab. The sequence came from an adult with an advanced solid tumor such as melanoma, head and neck, liver or kidney cancer.

The CDR3 is CASSLQQPQHF. CDR3 sequence (DNA): TGTGCCAGCAGCCTTCAGCAGCCCCAGCATTTT. The chain combines TRBV28 with TRBJ1-5, with D hard to call. The V gene lost 6 bases and the J gene lost 7 bases, with 7 bases spanning the gap. The CDR3 extends over 11 amino acids. Germline loops: CDR1 MDHEN, CDR2 SYDVKM.